This T cell receptor beta chain was sequenced for a study of T cells after yellow fever vaccination. Study in general: Fractions of low cell number were prepared using SMART-Seq v4 Ultra Low Input.

The CDR3 totals 15 residues. From germline, CDR1 is MDHEN and CDR2 SYDVKM. V lost 5 bases, J lost 5 bases, and 11 bases stayed unmatched. TCR cDNA, made by 5'RACE template switching, carried an added universal primer site and UMIs. TCRdb analysed the 5' RACE reads with MiXCR anew, one entry per CDR3 protein. The sample lists about 85,000 distinct CDR3 sequences; about 14% were seen once. The study, taken as a whole, reports: Some clonotypes, a small share, were shared between CD4 and CD8 compartments. Clones that expanded after primary vaccination mostly reappeared after the booster (over 95% CD4, 88% CD8).

This clonotype was observed a few times. The material was CD8+ T cells not binding an NS4B(214-222) dextramer, sorted from PBMCs, obtained roughly 20 days after the first yellow fever vaccination. This receptor was obtained from a man between 18 and 29 years old who received the YFV17D yellow fever vaccine. This chain joins TRBV28 and TRBJ2-5, with 7 bases matching TRBD1. The CDR3 DNA is TGTGCCAGCAGTCTCCCTCTCGGACAGGACGAGACCCAGTACTTC. Its translation: CASSLPLGQDETQYF.